The 28 T cell receptor beta chains presented below share a single source sample, sequenced in a study of technical replicates of blood from a handful of donors. The method was immunoSEQ multiplex PCR; TCRdb's version includes in-frame clones alone and lacks a portion of them. This table has some 87,000 clones, approximately 96% appearing once. Source material: T cells isolated from PBMCs. Source of these receptors: a human donor in good health.

V is TRBV19 and J is TRBJ2-7; D not resolved. Trimming shortened V by 4 bases and J by 3 bases, and 4 bases separated the two germline ends. The germline CDR1 and CDR2 sequences are LNHDA and SQIVND (reference sequence). The CDR3 covers 11 residues. The CDR3 DNA sequence: TGTGCCAGTAGTACCCTCTACGAGCAGTACTTC. Protein sequence: CASSTLYEQYF.

This clone has a single count. The gene calls are TRBV7-6 and TRBJ2-1; TRBD2 matches 10 bases. This CDR3 comprises 16 residues. Germline CDR1 and CDR2: SGHVS and FNYEAQ. The V and J ends lost 1 base and 8 bases, in that order; junction bases with no gene match: 8. CDR3 residues: CASSLVTSGSRDEQFF. The CDR3, as DNA: TGTGCCAGCAGCTTAGTGACTAGCGGGTCCCGTGATGAGCAGTTCTTC.

This rearrangement joins TRBV29-1 to TRBJ1-5, with D maybe TRBD1 (6 bases). This CDR3 has 14 residues. V shed 7 bases and J shed 0 bases, with 13 bases lying between them. Looked up from germline, CDR1 is SQVTM and CDR2 is ANQGSEA. CDR3 sequence (DNA): TGCAGCGCTACAGGGAGCAATAGCAATCAGCCCCAGCATTTT. Its protein product is CSATGSNSNQPQHF.

This rearrangement joins TRBV5-6 to TRBJ1-5, with 7 bases matching TRBD1. This CDR3 comprises 16 residues. Trimming removed 0 bases from V and 8 bases from J; junction bases left unmatched: 11. From germline, CDR1 is SGHDT and CDR2 YYEEEE. The CDR3: CASSLEGAGVIEPQHF. DNA of the CDR3: TGTGCCAGCAGCTTGGAGGGGGCAGGGGTTATTGAGCCCCAGCATTTT.

The chain joins TRBV19 to TRBJ1-5, with TRBD1 identical over 7 bases. Trimming removed 2 bases from V and 4 bases from J; junction bases left unmatched: 8. CDR3 length equals 16 residues. Germline V gene sequence: CDR1 LNHDA, CDR2 SQIVND (reference sequence). The CDR3 protein is CASSILNGRGNQPQHF. The DNA for the CDR3 is TGTGCCAGTAGTATATTAAACGGCAGGGGGAATCAGCCCCAGCATTTT.

This clone came up once. The chain has TRBV2 and TRBJ2-7, with TRBD1 identical over 9 bases. Unmatched junction bases numbered 6, after V lost 6 bases and J lost 6 bases. The CDR3 consists of 13 residues. Germline loops: CDR1 SNHLY, CDR2 FYNNEI. CDR3 sequence (DNA): TGTGCCAGCAGGGGGGGGACAGGGCTCGAGCAGTACTTC. It is translated as CASRGGTGLEQYF.

This chain connects TRBV2 to TRBJ1-5; 7 nucleotides align to TRBD1. V dropped 8 bases and J dropped 6; count of bases not matched to a gene: 7. CDR1 and CDR2 from the germline V gene are SNHLY and FYNNEI. The CDR3 consists of 13 residues. The CDR3: CASDREGSQPQHF. CDR3 sequence (DNA): TGTGCCAGCGACAGGGAAGGGAGTCAGCCCCAGCATTTT.

This sequence joins TRBV11-2 and TRBJ2-3; 8 bases line up with TRBD2. V lost 5 bases and J lost 4; bases outside the gene matches: 11. The germline gives CDR1 SGHAT, CDR2 FQNNGV. This CDR3 spans 16 amino acids. CDR3 region: CASSRGLDGWADTQYF. CDR3 bases: TGTGCCAGCAGCAGGGGACTAGATGGTTGGGCAGATACGCAGTATTTT.

V gene TRBV9 combines with J gene TRBJ2-1, with 10 positions matching TRBD2. In germline, CDR1 is SGDLS, CDR2 YYNGEE. J lost 6 bases, V lost 4 bases, and 10 bases had no gene match. The CDR3 totals 16 residues. CDR3 sequence reads: CASSTRRAGGANEQFF. The CDR3 DNA reads TGTGCCAGCAGCACCCGTCGAGCGGGAGGGGCCAATGAGCAGTTCTTC.

V usage is TRBV6-5 and J usage is TRBJ2-7; TRBD2 matches 12 bases. The J segment lost 5 bases and the V segment lost 2 bases, leaving 4 bases of the junction unmatched. CDR3 length equals 15 residues. Germline values: CDR1 MNHEY, CDR2 SVGAGI. The CDR3 protein is CASSYAGLAGNEQYF. CDR3 nucleotides: TGTGCCAGCAGTTACGCGGGACTAGCGGGCAACGAGCAGTACTTC.

The chain's CDR3 is CASSARTGDNYGYTF. CDR3 in DNA: TGTGCCAGCAGCGCCCGGACAGGGGATAACTATGGCTACACCTTC. This sequence joins TRBV9 and TRBJ1-2; 9 bases line up with TRBD1. Germline assignment: CDR1 SGDLS and CDR2 YYNGEE. The V and J ends lost 3 bases and 1 base, in that order; junction bases with no gene match: 4. This CDR3 is 15 amino acids long.

CDR3 nucleotides: TGCGCCAGCAGCTTGGCCAAACAGGCTGGGGACACCATATATTTT. This translates into CASSLAKQAGDTIYF. The chain is built from TRBV5-1 and TRBJ1-3, with TRBD1 as a possible D gene (5 bases). CDR3 size: 15 residues. The V end was cut by 0 bases, the J end by 8 bases, with 15 bases between. Germline assignment: CDR1 SGHRS and CDR2 YFSETQ.

The chain employs TRBV7-3 and TRBJ2-1; 8 bases map to TRBD2. Germline V gene data show CDR1 as SGHTA and CDR2 as FQGTGA. The junction had 13 bases not matched to a gene; V was cut back by 5 bases and J by 7 bases. CDR3 length equals 16 residues. CDR3 loop: CASSRSRAGVTNEQFF. The CDR3 nucleotides read TGTGCCAGCAGCAGATCTCGAGCGGGAGTTACGAATGAGCAGTTCTTC. The whole variable domain, filled in from reference TRBV7-3 and TRBJ2-1, reads GAGVSQTPSNKVTEKGKYVELRCDPISGHTALYWYRQSLGQGPEFLIYFQGTGAADDSGLPNDRFFAVRPEGSVSTLKIQRTERGDSAVYLCASSRSRAGVTNEQFFGPGTRLTVL.

This sequence joins TRBV4-1 and TRBJ2-7; 10 nucleotides agree with TRBD2. Germline CDR1 and CDR2: MGHRA and YSYEKL. V shed 0 bases, J shed 4 bases, and the junction held 6 bases outside the gene matches. The CDR3 is made up of 16 amino acids. The CDR3 loop reads CASSQDASGSLYEQYF. CDR3 coding DNA: TGCGCCAGCAGCCAAGATGCTAGCGGGAGTCTTTACGAGCAGTACTTC.

The rearrangement links TRBV7-2 to TRBJ2-3, with 11 bases fitting TRBD2. J gave up 7 bases and V 5 bases, and 8 bases lay outside the gene matches. This CDR3 is 15 amino acids long. The germline V gene has CDR1 SGHTA and CDR2 FQGNSA. CDR3 nucleotide sequence: TGTGCCAGCAGCACGACTAGCGGGGAATTAAATACGCAGTATTTT. The encoded protein is CASSTTSGELNTQYF.

The rearrangement uses TRBV5-1 and TRBJ2-7, with D unclear. CDR3 size: 11 residues. Germline lookup yields CDR1 SGHRS and CDR2 YFSETQ. The V and J ends lost 5 bases and 3 bases respectively, with 6 bases between them. As DNA, the CDR3 is TGCGCCAGCAGATCTATCTACGAGCAGTACTTC. Its protein is CASRSIYEQYF.

V is TRBV7-9 and J is TRBJ2-5, with unresolved D. The CDR3 has 12 amino acids. V lost 5 bases to trimming and J lost 4 bases, with 8 bases between them. Per the germline V gene, CDR1 is SEHNR and CDR2 is FQNEAQ (reference sequence). The CDR3 bases are TGTGCCAGCAGCCAAGTGGCAGAGACCCAGTACTTC. Encoded protein: CASSQVAETQYF.

This chain uses TRBV2 with TRBJ1-2; D is ambiguous. The length of the CDR3 is 11 residues. Germline V gives CDR1 SNHLY, CDR2 FYNNEI. Trimming shortened V by 3 bases and J by 5 bases, and 4 bases separated the two germline ends. CDR3 sequence (DNA): TGTGCCAGCAGTGACCAGTATGGCTACACCTTC. This translates into CASSDQYGYTF.

V is TRBV30 and J is TRBJ1-4; unclear D gene. Trimming stripped 5 bases from V and 4 bases from J, with 11 bases between. Germline V gene data show CDR1 as GTSNPN and CDR2 as SVGIG (reference sequence). There are 13 residues in the CDR3. DNA of the CDR3: TGTGCCTGGGACCCCGGGAATAATGAAAAACTGTTTTTT. It codes for CAWDPGNNEKLFF. The whole variable domain, remainder taken from reference TRBV30 and TRBJ1-4, is SQTIHQWPATLVQPVGSPLSLECTVEGTSNPNLYWYRQAAGRGLQLLFYSVGIGQISSEVPQNLSASRPQDRQFILSSKKLLLSDSGFYLCAWDPGNNEKLFFGSGTQLSVL.

The chain joins TRBV29-1 to TRBJ2-7, with a possible D match to TRBD1 (6 bases). The V and J ends lost 7 bases and 7 bases respectively, with 14 bases between them. The germline gives CDR1 SQVTM, CDR2 ANQGSEA. The CDR3 length is 11 residues. CDR3 amino acids: CSGFETGEQYF. The DNA of the CDR3 is TGCAGCGGATTTGAGACAGGAGAGCAGTACTTC.

The CDR3 region has the DNA TGTGCCAGCAGCGATGCGGGAATCGCAGAGGAGCAGTACTTC. Its protein product is CASSDAGIAEEQYF. The rearrangement uses TRBV4-2 and TRBJ2-7; tentatively, D is TRBD2 (6 bases). This CDR3 spans 14 amino acids. V lost 5 bases and J lost 7, with 18 bases in between. Germline CDR1 is LGHNA and CDR2 is YNFKEQ.

This clone was observed once. The J gene is TRBJ1-1, the V gene TRBV11-3; the D gene is possibly TRBD1 (5 bases). The CDR3 extends over 14 amino acids. Germline V gives CDR1 SGHNT, CDR2 YENEEA. V lost 4 bases and J lost 2, with 11 bases in between. The CDR3 coding sequence is TGTGCCAGCAGCTCCCTAGGGGTAAACACTGAAGCTTTCTTT. Translating it yields CASSSLGVNTEAFF.

This chain uses TRBV7-2 with TRBJ2-3; D is uncertain. Germline CDR1 is SGHTA and CDR2 is FQGNSA. CDR3 length: 15 residues. V was trimmed by 1 base and J by 2 bases, leaving 10 bases between them. CDR3 DNA sequence: TGTGCCAGCAGCTTAGGGCTCAGTTACACAGATACGCAGTATTTT. This sequence encodes CASSLGLSYTDTQYF.

The chain recombines TRBV7-3 with TRBJ2-5; possibly TRBD2 for D (5 bases). CDR1 SGHTA and CDR2 FQGTGA come from the germline V gene. The CDR3 loop spans 13 amino acids. The V end was cut by 5 bases, the J end by 2 bases, with 9 bases between. For the CDR3, the DNA is TGTGCCAGCAGCCCCGGCGGGCAAGAGACCCAGTACTTC. Translated: CASSPGGQETQYF.

The V and J genes are TRBV28 and TRBJ1-1; D is perhaps TRBD1 (6 bases). The CDR3 extends over 15 amino acids. V was shortened by 5 bases and J by 8 bases, with 21 bases between the two germline ends. Germline CDR1 and CDR2: MDHEN and SYDVKM. CDR3 amino acids: CASSLAPGGPTEAFF. The CDR3, as DNA: TGTGCCAGCAGTCTAGCCCCCGGGGGGCCGACGGAAGCTTTCTTT. Full variable domain (rest looked up from reference TRBV28 and TRBJ1-1): DVKVTQSSRYLVKRTGEKVFLECVQDMDHENMFWYRQDPGLGLRLIYFSYDVKMKEKGDIPEGYSVSREKKERFSLILESASTNQTSMYLCASSLAPGGPTEAFFGQGTRLTVV.

The chain links TRBV29-1 to TRBJ2-2; 14 bases match TRBD2. This CDR3 comprises 17 residues. Germline V gene sequence: CDR1 SQVTM, CDR2 ANQGSEA. Trimming cost V 1 base and J 7 bases; bases outside gene matches: 8. CDR3 in amino acids: CSVEGRGTSGRGGELFF. The CDR3, as DNA: TGCAGCGTTGAAGGGAGAGGGACTAGCGGGAGAGGCGGGGAGCTGTTTTTT.

The rearrangement links TRBV28 to TRBJ2-6; no firm D call. Trimming stripped 7 bases from V and 0 bases from J, with 10 bases between. The CDR3 runs 15 residues. Per the germline V gene, CDR1 is MDHEN and CDR2 is SYDVKM. CDR3 coding DNA: TGTGCCAGCAAAGGAGCTAGCTCTGGGGCCAACGTCCTGACTTTC. It encodes CASKGASSGANVLTF. The variable domain in full, with the rest retrieved from reference TRBV28 and TRBJ2-6, is DVKVTQSSRYLVKRTGEKVFLECVQDMDHENMFWYRQDPGLGLRLIYFSYDVKMKEKGDIPEGYSVSREKKERFSLILESASTNQTSMYLCASKGASSGANVLTFGAGSRLTVL.

The rearrangement uses TRBV28 and TRBJ1-2; the match to TRBD1 covers 10 bases. Germline loops: CDR1 MDHEN, CDR2 SYDVKM. The CDR3 loop spans 16 amino acids. V lost 5 bases, J lost 0 bases, and 6 bases stayed unmatched. The CDR3 bases are TGTGCCAGCAGTCTAAGGACAGGGGGAGCTAACTATGGCTACACCTTC. Amino acid sequence: CASSLRTGGANYGYTF.